This T cell receptor (beta chain) was observed in a study of cytomegalovirus exposure and HLA in healthy donors. Points from the study as a whole: A later analysis found most CMV-associated TCR beta chains apparently HLA-restricted. For TCR beta chains, V- and J-gene trimming was later linked to a missense DCLRE1C variant.

The study ran its PCR with 60 Vbeta and 13 Jbeta primers. The table came from immunoSEQ multiplex PCR; TCRdb's copy has only in-frame clones and leaves some out. The repertoire holds approximately 220,000 clones, with 76% as singletons. In regard to this clone: What it binds is not known.

Input material: PBMCs. The clonotype was recovered from a young man in good health and CMV-seronegative.

The CDR3 nucleotides read TGTGCCAGCAGCTCAGGGTCTGCTGGGGCCAACGTCCTGACTTTC. It codes for CASSSGSAGANVLTF. V and J are TRBV7-3 and TRBJ2-6; tentative D call: TRBD1 (5 bases). From germline, CDR1 is SGHTA and CDR2 FQGTGA. Between the trimmed V and J ends, which lost 4 bases and 2 bases, there was a span of 9 bases. There are 15 residues in the CDR3.